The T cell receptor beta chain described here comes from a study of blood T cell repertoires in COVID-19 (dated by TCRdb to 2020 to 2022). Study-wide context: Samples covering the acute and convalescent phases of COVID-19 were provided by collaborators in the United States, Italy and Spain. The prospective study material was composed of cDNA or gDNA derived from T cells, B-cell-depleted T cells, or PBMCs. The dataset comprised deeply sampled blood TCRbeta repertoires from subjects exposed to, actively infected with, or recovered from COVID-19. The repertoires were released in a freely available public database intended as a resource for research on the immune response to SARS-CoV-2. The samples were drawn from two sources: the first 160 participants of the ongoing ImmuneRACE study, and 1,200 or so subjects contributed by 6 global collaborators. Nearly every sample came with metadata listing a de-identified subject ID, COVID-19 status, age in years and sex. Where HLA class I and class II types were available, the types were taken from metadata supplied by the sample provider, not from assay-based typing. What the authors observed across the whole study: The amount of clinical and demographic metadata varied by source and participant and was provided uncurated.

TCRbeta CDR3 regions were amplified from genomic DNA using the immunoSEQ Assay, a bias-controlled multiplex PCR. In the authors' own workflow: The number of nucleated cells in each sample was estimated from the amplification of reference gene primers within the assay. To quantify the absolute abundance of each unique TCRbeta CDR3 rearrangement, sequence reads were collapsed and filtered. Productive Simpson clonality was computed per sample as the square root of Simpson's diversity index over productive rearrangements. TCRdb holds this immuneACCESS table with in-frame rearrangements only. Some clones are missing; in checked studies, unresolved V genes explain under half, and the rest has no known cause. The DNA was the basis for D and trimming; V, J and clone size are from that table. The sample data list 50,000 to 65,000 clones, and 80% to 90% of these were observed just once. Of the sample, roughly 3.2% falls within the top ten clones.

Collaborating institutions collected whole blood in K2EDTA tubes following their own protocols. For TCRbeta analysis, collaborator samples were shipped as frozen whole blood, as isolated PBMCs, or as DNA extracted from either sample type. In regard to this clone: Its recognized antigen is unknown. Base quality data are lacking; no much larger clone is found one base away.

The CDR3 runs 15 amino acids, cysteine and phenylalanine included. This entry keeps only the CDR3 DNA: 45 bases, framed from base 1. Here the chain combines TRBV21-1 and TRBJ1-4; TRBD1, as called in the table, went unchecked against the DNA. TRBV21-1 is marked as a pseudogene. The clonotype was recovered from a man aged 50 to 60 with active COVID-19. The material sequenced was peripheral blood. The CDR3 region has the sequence CASSKVGQENEKLFF. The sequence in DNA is TGTGCCAGCAGCAAAGTGGGGCAGGAAAATGAAAAACTGTTTTTT.